This TCR beta chain was retrieved from a study of blood T cell repertoires in COVID-19. For the study at large: Sample material is recorded as cDNA or gDNA derived from T cells, B-cell-depleted T cells, or PBMCs.

Measured with immunoSEQ multiplex PCR; TCRdb has only the in-frame clones, and not every one. This table holds approximately 290,000 clones, approximately 83% found once. Germline CDR1 SGHTA, CDR2 FQGTGA. The CDR3 runs 15 residues. The J segment lost 3 bases and the V segment lost 2 bases, leaving 5 bases of the junction unmatched. The V and J genes are TRBV7-3 and TRBJ2-7; 9 positions match TRBD2. This TCR was recovered from a person aged 65 to 85 with COVID-19, enrolled during active disease. Sequenced: peripheral blood. The CDR3 coding sequence is TGTGCCAGCAGCTTAGGCCTAGCGGGGTACTACGAGCAGTACTTC. Translation gives CASSLGLAGYYEQYF.